This is a list of T cell receptor beta chains from one sample in a study of blood T cell repertoires in COVID-19. TCRdb's copy holds only in-frame clones and misses some; the assay was immunoSEQ multiplex PCR. The sample has 100,000 to 150,000 clones, roughly 72% seen once; the top ten hold roughly 5.5%. The material sequenced was peripheral blood. The source is a man in his sixties with acute or convalescent COVID-19. Each CDR3 is given with its conserved first and last residue. The D gene is left open where the match is weak. Only part of the rows carry a size: once, few, many, or a class if the clone is expanded.

CDR3 protein	CDR3 DNA	clone size	D gene	V gene	J gene
CASSLPSAVGYTF	TGCGCCAGCAGCTTGCCGTCAGCGGTTGGCTACACCTTC	NA	NA	TRBV5-1	TRBJ1-2
CASSLTGSATNEKLFF	TGTGCCAGCAGCTTAACCGGGTCGGCAACTAATGAAAAACTGTTTTTT	NA	NA	TRBV7-8	TRBJ1-4
CASSLTSTEETQYF	TGCGCCAGCAGCTTAACTAGTACCGAAGAGACCCAGTACTTC	NA	NA	TRBV5-1	TRBJ2-5
CASSIFTGMETQYF	TGTGCCAGCAGCATCTTTACGGGGATGGAGACCCAGTACTTC	few	NA	TRBV7-2	TRBJ2-5
CASAGLAGEETQYF	TGTGCCAGCGCGGGACTAGCGGGAGAAGAGACCCAGTACTTC	once	TRBD2	TRBV5-6	TRBJ2-5
CASSPRPFGAGGADTQYF	TGTGCCAGCAGCCCCCGACCCTTCGGCGCGGGAGGAGCAGATACGCAGTATTTT	NA	TRBD2	TRBV7-6	TRBJ2-3
CASSFEGAYGYTF	TGTGCCAGCAGCTTTGAGGGCGCCTATGGCTACACCTTC	NA	NA	TRBV5-8	TRBJ1-2
CAISDRKVGSTDTQYF	TGTGCCATCAGTGATAGAAAGGTGGGCAGCACAGATACGCAGTATTTT	NA	NA	TRBV10-3	TRBJ2-3
CASSARQGNEQFF	TGTGCCAGCAGCGCACGACAGGGGAATGAGCAGTTCTTC	few	TRBD1	TRBV9	TRBJ2-1
CASSLLGQGATDTQYF	TGTGCCAGCAGTCTCCTGGGACAGGGAGCCACAGATACGCAGTATTTT	NA	TRBD1	TRBV6-2/TRBV6-3	TRBJ2-3
CASSSSLGRLNTEAFF	TGTGCCAGCAGCTCATCTTTGGGCAGGTTGAACACTGAAGCTTTCTTT	once	NA	TRBV7-9	TRBJ1-1
CASSFLATYNEQFF	TGCGCCAGCAGCTTTCTAGCGACCTACAATGAGCAGTTCTTC	few	NA	TRBV5-1	TRBJ2-1
CASSSAGTKNTEAFF	TGCGCCAGCAGCTCGGCGGGCACAAAGAACACTGAAGCTTTCTTT	NA	NA	TRBV5-1	TRBJ1-1
CASSVGETGDYGYTF	TGTGCCAGCAGCGTAGGTGAGACAGGGGACTATGGCTACACCTTC	once	TRBD1	TRBV9	TRBJ1-2
CASSYSGRANTEAFF	TGTGCCAGCAGTTACTCCGGGAGGGCGAACACTGAAGCTTTCTTT	NA	NA	TRBV6-5	TRBJ1-1
CASSQETGRLAASYEQYF	TGTGCCAGCAGCCAAGAGACGGGCCGACTAGCGGCCTCCTACGAGCAGTACTTC	NA	TRBD2	TRBV4-2	TRBJ2-7
CASLRAGYYNEQFF	TGTGCCAGCCTTCGGGCGGGATACTACAATGAGCAGTTCTTC	NA	NA	TRBV7-2	TRBJ2-1